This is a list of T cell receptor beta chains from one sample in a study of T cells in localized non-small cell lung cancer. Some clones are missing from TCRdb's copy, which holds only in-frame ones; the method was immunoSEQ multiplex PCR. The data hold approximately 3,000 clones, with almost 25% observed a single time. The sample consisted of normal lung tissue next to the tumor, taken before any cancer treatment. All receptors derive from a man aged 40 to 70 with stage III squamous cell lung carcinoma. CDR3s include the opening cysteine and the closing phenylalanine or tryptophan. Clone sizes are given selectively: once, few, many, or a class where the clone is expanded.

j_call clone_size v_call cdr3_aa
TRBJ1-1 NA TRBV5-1 CASSLGSQNTEAFF
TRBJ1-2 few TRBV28 CASSESLRGRYGYTF
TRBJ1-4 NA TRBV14 CASRRTGNEKLFF
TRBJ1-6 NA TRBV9 CASSQIQGRNNSPLHF
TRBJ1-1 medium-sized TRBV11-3 CASSSDGGNTEAFF
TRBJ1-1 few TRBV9 CASSMENTEAFF
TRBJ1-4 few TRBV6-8 CASSEGTTSEKLFF
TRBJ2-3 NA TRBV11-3 CASSLDIQTGGRDTQYF
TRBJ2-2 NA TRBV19 CASRRGNGELFF
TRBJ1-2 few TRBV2 CASSDHQGNYGYTF
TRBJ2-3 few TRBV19 CASSIQVSSTDTQYF
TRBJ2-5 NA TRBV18 CASSPKRETQYF
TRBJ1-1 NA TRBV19 CASSIGAVNTEAFF
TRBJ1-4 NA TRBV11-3 CASSLTGTGAEKLFF
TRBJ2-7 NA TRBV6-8 CASSSRTGREREQYF
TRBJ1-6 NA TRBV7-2 CASSTRQNSPLHF
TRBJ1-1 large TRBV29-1 CSACRGPDTEAFF
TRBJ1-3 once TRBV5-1 CASSLFMVGQSYGNTIYF
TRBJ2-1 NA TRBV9 CASSSMEGVLYNEQFF